One and the same sample provided the 3 T cell receptor beta chains below, sequenced in a study of a mutant IDH1 vaccine in newly diagnosed glioma. Here immunoSEQ multiplex PCR was the method, and the copy in TCRdb shows in-frame clones only, minus some. Here the sample spans tens of thousands of clones, 65% to 90% being singletons. Time point in this sample: baseline, week 1 (first vaccination visit). As to treatment: pre-vaccination baseline after standard-of-care therapy. The material was PBMCs, obtained from a glioma patient treated with radiotherapy, temozolomide or both. The receptors shown here come from a man aged 30 to 39 with glioma.

This clone was seen once. The chain joins TRBV27 to TRBJ2-4, with TRBD1 identical over 8 bases. Trimming took 2 bases from V and 10 from J; bases not matched to a gene: 7. The CDR3 extends over 14 amino acids. Per germline, CDR1 MNHEY and CDR2 SMNVEV (reference sequence). The CDR3 nucleotides read TGTGCCAGCAGTTTACAGGGGGCGTTAGATATTCAGTACTTC. Translated: CASSLQGALDIQYF.

A note on this clone: Other DNA sequences of this sample code for an identical CDR3. The chain is built from TRBV7-9 and TRBJ1-1; D is possibly TRBD1 (6 bases). V shed 1 base and J shed 5 bases, with 8 bases lying between them. Looked up from germline, CDR1 is SEHNR and CDR2 is FQNEAQ (reference sequence). This CDR3 contains 13 residues. The CDR3 DNA reads TGTGCCAGCAGCTTAGAAGGGGGAACTGAAGCTTTCTTT. The encoded protein is CASSLEGGTEAFF.

This rearrangement joins TRBV6-6 to TRBJ2-7; D unresolved. Trimming took 6 bases from V and 2 from J, leaving 14 bases between them. This CDR3 comprises 14 residues. Germline assignment: CDR1 MNHNY and CDR2 SVGAGI (reference sequence). CDR3 in DNA: TGTGCCAGCAGCTTCGGTGGAGACACCTACGAGCAGTACTTC. Translating gives CASSFGGDTYEQYF.